This is a list of T cell receptor beta chains from one sample in a study of blood T cell repertoires in COVID-19. Assay: immunoSEQ multiplex PCR; the TCRdb copy retains only in-frame clones and omits some. The table includes more than 110,000 clones, under 85% detected once. Sequencing was performed on peripheral blood. The receptor set was obtained from a human donor in a cohort sampled during active COVID-19. Each CDR3 is given with its conserved first and last residue. The order of the fields is J gene, D gene, clone size, V gene, CDR3 length, CDR3 DNA, CDR3 protein. D genes are given only for firm matches. A row's size may be missing; if present it is once, few, many or a size class.

TRBJ1-4 - once TRBV5-1 15 TGCGCCAGCAGGCCCACGGGTACAACTAATGAAAAACTGTTTTTT CASRPTGTTNEKLFF
TRBJ1-3 - - TRBV6-6 16 TGTGCCAGCAGTTTAGCGACAGGCCTCTCTGGAAACACCATATATTTT CASSLATGLSGNTIYF
TRBJ2-7 TRBD2 - TRBV27 16 TGTGCCAGCAGTTTTTCTTCTAGCGGGGGTATCGACGAGCAGTACTTC CASSFSSSGGIDEQYF
TRBJ1-2 - - TRBV18 14 TGTGCCAGCTCAGTTAGGGAGAGTCTCTATGGCTACACCTTC CASSVRESLYGYTF
TRBJ1-5 TRBD1 few TRBV7-8 16 TGTGCCAGCAGCGACTTTGACAGGGGACGAAATCAGCCCCAGCATTTT CASSDFDRGRNQPQHF
TRBJ1-5 - - TRBV19 15 TGTGCCAGTAGTGACATCGGTGTTTGGAATCAGCCCCAGCATTTT CASSDIGVWNQPQHF
TRBJ2-1 TRBD2 - TRBV6-6 17 TGTGCCAGCAGTCCCCTCCCCGGGACTAGCGGGGACAATGAGCAGTTCTTC CASSPLPGTSGDNEQFF
TRBJ1-1 TRBD1 - TRBV5-5 13 TGTGCCAGCAGCAACCGACAGGGCACTGAAGCTTTCTTT CASSNRQGTEAFF
TRBJ2-1 TRBD2 once TRBV29-1 16 TGCAGCGTTGAGGAGGGACTACCCCGATTCCACAATGAGCAGTTCTTC CSVEEGLPRFHNEQFF
TRBJ1-1 - - TRBV12-3/TRBV12-4 12 TGTGCCAGCAGCACCACAAGATTCGAAGCTTTCTTT CASSTTRFEAFF
TRBJ1-1 TRBD1 - TRBV7-3 14 TGTGCCAGCAGCTTAGAGGGGGCAAACACTGAAGCTTTCTTT CASSLEGANTEAFF
TRBJ2-2 TRBD1 - TRBV7-7 14 TGTGCTAGCAGCTCTACAGGGGAAGTCGGGGAGCTGTTTTTT CASSSTGEVGELFF
TRBJ1-4 - - TRBV7-2 15 TGTGCCAGCAGCCTAACAGGACCAACTAATGAAAAACTGTTTTTT CASSLTGPTNEKLFF
TRBJ1-4 TRBD1 - TRBV15 15 TGTGCCACCAGCAGGGGGGACAGTCGAAATGAAAAACTGTTTTTT CATSRGDSRNEKLFF
TRBJ2-2 TRBD2 - TRBV3-1/TRBV3-2 17 TGTGCCAGCAGCCAAGGGCCCCTAGCGGGGGTCGCCGGGGAGCTGTTTTTT CASSQGPLAGVAGELFF
TRBJ1-2 - - TRBV19 15 TGTGCCAGTAGTATTTACGGGGGGAACAACTATGGCTACACCTTC CASSIYGGNNYGYTF
TRBJ1-4 TRBD1 - TRBV7-2 14 TGTGCCAGCAGCTTCGGACAGGGAACGTCAAAACTGTTTTTT CASSFGQGTSKLFF
TRBJ2-5 - many TRBV11-2 14 TGTGCCAGCAGCTTCCAGGCCCCCCAAGAGACCCAGTACTTC CASSFQAPQETQYF
TRBJ1-4 TRBD1 - TRBV19 15 TGTGCCAGTAGTACGGGGGACAGTTTTAATGAAAAACTGTTTTTT CASSTGDSFNEKLFF
TRBJ1-5 TRBD1 - TRBV7-6 18 TGTGCCAGCAGCTTAGATGCAGGGGGCGCGGCGAACAATCAGCCCCAGCATTTT CASSLDAGGAANNQPQHF
TRBJ2-5 - - TRBV10-3 15 TGTGCCACCAGGGGGGGGCCCCGAAACGAAGAGACCCAGTACTTC CATRGGPRNEETQYF
TRBJ1-2 TRBD1 - TRBV7-2 15 TGTGCCAGCGCTGCACGACCGGGACAGATCCTGGGCTACACCTTC CASAARPGQILGYTF
TRBJ1-1 TRBD1 - TRBV6-5 14 TGTGCCAGCAGCCGGGACAGGGTAAACGCTGAAGCTTTCTTT CASSRDRVNAEAFF
TRBJ2-2 TRBD2 - TRBV7-2 19 TGTGCCAGCAGTCCCGGAGTTAGCGGGGGTAGAGCGGACACCGGGGAGCTGTTTTTT CASSPGVSGGRADTGELFF
TRBJ1-3 - - TRBV7-2 15 TGTGCCAGCAGCTTACAGGTTCACTCTGGAAACACCATATATTTT CASSLQVHSGNTIYF
TRBJ2-3 TRBD1 - TRBV7-9 14 TGTGCCAGCAGCTCGGACAGGGAGACAGATACGCAGTATTTT CASSSDRETDTQYF